The rows below give T cell receptor beta chains drawn from one sample of a study of cytomegalovirus exposure and HLA in healthy donors. Only in-frame clones appear in the TCRdb table, and some are missing; sequencing was by immunoSEQ multiplex PCR. The sample yields under 200,000 clones, approximately 65% seen once. Sequencing was done on a sample of PBMCs. Every receptor here comes from a man aged 40-49 years in good health and CMV-seronegative. CDR3s include the opening cysteine and the closing phenylalanine or tryptophan. Each record gives: D gene, J gene, clone size, CDR3 length, V gene, CDR3 protein, CDR3 DNA. The D gene is left open where the match is weak. The size entry is marked missing in some rows and otherwise reads once, few, many or a size class.

>TRBD2|TRBJ2-1|-|15|TRBV9
CASSGGLAAGDEQFF
TGTGCCAGCAGCGGGGGACTAGCGGCGGGGGATGAGCAGTTCTTC
>-|TRBJ2-3|-|14|TRBV7-2
CASSLVVRVDTQYF
TGTGCCAGCAGCTTAGTTGTTAGAGTGGATACGCAGTATTTT
>-|TRBJ2-7|-|14|TRBV9
CASSVEASFHEQYF
TGTGCCAGCAGCGTAGAGGCTAGCTTCCACGAGCAGTACTTC
>-|TRBJ2-5|-|12|TRBV11-3
CASSLTGETQYF
TGTGCCAGCAGCTTAACAGGAGAGACCCAGTACTTC
>TRBD1|TRBJ2-7|-|15|TRBV13
CASSSALDRTYEQYF
TGTGCCAGCAGCTCCGCTTTGGACAGGACCTACGAGCAGTACTTC
>TRBD1|TRBJ2-7|once|14|TRBV10-1
CASSFDRGVGEQYF
TGCGCCAGCAGTTTTGACAGGGGGGTGGGCGAGCAGTACTTC
>TRBD2|TRBJ2-7|-|15|TRBV9
CASSVEASGGYEQYF
TGTGCCAGCAGCGTAGAGGCTAGCGGGGGCTACGAGCAGTACTTC
>TRBD2|TRBJ2-7|few|14|TRBV11-2
CASSYGEGFDEQYF
TGTGCCAGCAGCTATGGGGAGGGTTTCGACGAGCAGTACTTC
>-|TRBJ2-3|-|15|TRBV7-8
CASSLLPGGTDTQYF
TGTGCCAGCAGCTTGCTTCCGGGGGGCACAGATACGCAGTATTTT
>-|TRBJ1-1|few|12|TRBV5-6
CASSLHFSEAFF
TGTGCCAGCAGCTTGCATTTTTCTGAAGCTTTCTTT
>TRBD2|TRBJ2-3|-|14|TRBV7-9
CASSPGGGANTQYF
TGTGCCAGCAGCCCCGGCGGGGGGGCGAATACGCAGTATTTT
>-|TRBJ1-5|-|16|TRBV6-1
CASSEGSRQSNQPQHF
TGTGCCAGCAGTGAAGGTAGTCGACAGTCCAATCAGCCCCAGCATTTT
>-|TRBJ2-3|few|14|TRBV29-1
CSVDAGASTDTQYF
TGCAGCGTTGATGCAGGGGCAAGCACAGATACGCAGTATTTT
>TRBD1|TRBJ1-5|few|15|TRBV6-1
CASSGGQGSNQPQHF
TGTGCCAGCAGTGGCGGACAGGGAAGCAATCAGCCCCAGCATTTT